The rows below give T cell receptor beta chains drawn from one sample of a study of T cells in Graves' hyperthyroidism and ophthalmopathy. MiXCR was run by TCRdb on the multiplex PCR reads, yielding one entry per CDR3 protein. Of 450,000 to 600,000 distinct CDR3 sequences in the sample, roughly 15% were seen once. Sequenced: blood. These receptors originate from a woman aged 40 to 50 with Graves' hyperthyroidism. CDR3s include the opening cysteine and the closing phenylalanine or tryptophan. A D gene is named only where the DNA matches it firmly. Rows may omit the clone size; those that give it use once, few, many or a size class.

>TRBV7-8|NA|TRBD1|TRBJ1-4|17
CASNYNEPGQANEKLFF
TGTGCCAGCAACTACAACGAACCGGGACAGGCTAATGAAAAACTGTTTTTT
>TRBV9|NA|TRBD2|TRBJ2-3|19
CASSVEPSGLAGGSDTQYF
TGTGCCAGCAGCGTAGAGCCATCCGGACTAGCGGGAGGGTCAGATACGCAGTATTTT
>TRBV19|few|NA|TRBJ1-2|13
CASTPLNNYGYTF
TGTGCCAGTACCCCACTGAATAACTATGGCTACACCTTC
>TRBV20-1|many|TRBD2|TRBJ2-7|13
CSGTSGRADEQYF
TGCAGTGGGACTAGCGGGAGGGCCGACGAGCAGTACTTC
>TRBV6-1|many|NA|TRBJ2-5|13
CASSENRQETQYF
TGTGCCAGCAGTGAAAATCGACAAGAGACCCAGTACTTC
>TRBV7-9|many|NA|TRBJ2-7|14
CASSLPAGADEQYF
TGTGCCAGCAGCTTACCGGCAGGGGCGGACGAGCAGTACTTC
>TRBV20-1|many|NA|TRBJ2-5|15
CSARVSAGAQETQYF
TGCAGTGCTAGAGTCTCGGCAGGGGCGCAAGAGACCCAGTACTTC
>TRBV12-3/TRBV12-4|NA|NA|TRBJ2-1|13
CASSLTGRSEQFF
TGTGCCAGCAGTTTAACGGGAAGATCTGAGCAGTTCTTC
>TRBV20-1|many|TRBD1|TRBJ2-1|12
CSVGQGYNEQFF
TGCAGTGTTGGACAGGGCTACAATGAGCAGTTCTTC
>TRBV28|NA|NA|TRBJ1-5|13
CAIGKRSNQPQHF
TGTGCAATTGGAAAAAGGAGCAATCAGCCCCAGCATTTT
>TRBV2|NA|NA|TRBJ2-3|15
CASSAGDLRADTQYF
TGTGCCAGCAGTGCAGGGGACCTTCGCGCAGATACGCAGTATTTT
>TRBV30|NA|NA|TRBJ2-7|13
CAWSVGNSYEQYF
TGTGCCTGGAGTGTAGGGAATTCCTACGAGCAGTACTTC
>TRBV28|many|NA|TRBJ2-7|15
CASSPTGLASYEQYF
TGTGCCAGCAGTCCTACTGGGCTAGCGTCCTACGAGCAGTACTTC
>TRBV12-3/TRBV12-4|few|NA|TRBJ1-1|11
CASSSGLGAFF
TGTGCCAGCAGCTCAGGTTTAGGAGCTTTCTTT
>TRBV11-2|many|NA|TRBJ1-1|11
CASSPDLKAFF
TGTGCCAGCAGCCCGGACCTAAAAGCTTTCTTT
>TRBV5-1|few|NA|TRBJ2-2|13
CASSGVDTGELLF
TGCGCCAGCAGCGGGGTGGACACCGGGGAGCTGCTTTTT
>TRBV2|NA|NA|TRBJ1-3|12
CASRGLGNTIYF
TGTGCCAGCAGGGGATTAGGAAACACCATATATTTT
>TRBV7-2|many|NA|TRBJ2-7|15
CASSTHLDRSYEQYF
TGTGCCAGCAGCACCCACCTGGACAGATCCTACGAGCAGTACTTC
>TRBV2|many|TRBD2|TRBJ2-7|16
CASRGPGLAASREQYF
TGTGCCAGCAGGGGCCCGGGACTAGCGGCCTCTCGGGAGCAGTACTTC
>TRBV20-1|few|NA|TRBJ2-7|15
CSARELDRTTYEQYF
TGCAGTGCTAGAGAATTGGACAGGACTACCTACGAGCAGTACTTC
>TRBV30|once|TRBD2|TRBJ2-2|16
CAWSLGTSGNAGELFF
TGTGCCTGGAGTCTTGGGACTAGCGGGAACGCCGGGGAGCTGTTTTTT
>TRBV6-1|many|NA|TRBJ1-1|13
CASRLTPNTEAFF
TGTGCCAGCAGACTGACACCGAACACTGAAGCTTTCTTT
>TRBV6-1|many|NA|TRBJ2-5|12
CASMADRGSRYF
TGTGCCAGCATGGCGGACCGGGGCTCAAGGTACTTC
>TRBV20-1|many|NA|TRBJ1-5|14
CSAKPTGNNQPQHF
TGCAGTGCCAAACCGACAGGTAACAATCAGCCCCAGCATTTT